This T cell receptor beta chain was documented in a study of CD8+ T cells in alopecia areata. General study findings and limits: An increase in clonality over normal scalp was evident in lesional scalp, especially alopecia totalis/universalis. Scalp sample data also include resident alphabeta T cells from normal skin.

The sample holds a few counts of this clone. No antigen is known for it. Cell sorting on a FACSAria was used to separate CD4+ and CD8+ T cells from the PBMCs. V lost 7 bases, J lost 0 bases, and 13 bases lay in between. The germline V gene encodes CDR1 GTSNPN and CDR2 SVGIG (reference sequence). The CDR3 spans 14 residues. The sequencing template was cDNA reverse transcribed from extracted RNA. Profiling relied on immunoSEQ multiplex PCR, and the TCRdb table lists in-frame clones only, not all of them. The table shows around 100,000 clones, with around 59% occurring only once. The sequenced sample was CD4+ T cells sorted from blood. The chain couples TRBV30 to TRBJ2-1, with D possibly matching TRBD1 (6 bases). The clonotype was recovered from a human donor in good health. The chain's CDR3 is CASTQGSSYNEQFF. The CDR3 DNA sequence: TGTGCCTCAACACAGGGTAGCTCCTACAATGAGCAGTTCTTC.